This TCR beta chain was recovered during a study of T cell clonotyping in hematopoietic cell transplantation. Assay used: immunoSEQ multiplex PCR; TCRdb lists only in-frame clones, some missing. The table lists some 11,000 clones, 46% of them singletons. The V end lost 4 bases, the J end lost 5 bases, and 14 bases lay between the germline ends. The CDR3 extends over 15 amino acids. Germline assignment: CDR1 ENHRY and CDR2 SYGVKD. For this clone: Its cognate antigen is unknown.

The study, taken as a whole, reports: Without cell sorting, CD4 versus CD8 contributions remain unresolved. After transplant, recipient diversity fell while pathologically expanded clonotypes grew through day 180. Graft donor and pretransplant recipient Inverse Simpson Index values predicted broader posttransplant TCR diversity.

Sample: PBMCs, taken 30 days after allogeneic stem cell transplant. This sequence originates from a male patient between 50 and 60 years old who had an allogeneic stem cell transplant from an unrelated donor, so the T cells may come from the graft donor. Some clones in this sample may be carry-over from other donors' samples. This chain connects TRBV10-3 to TRBJ2-2; D is unresolved. CDR3 in amino acids: CAISGTGSLTGELFF. CDR3 nucleotides: TGTGCCATCAGTGGTACCGGGTCCCTGACCGGGGAGCTGTTTTTT.